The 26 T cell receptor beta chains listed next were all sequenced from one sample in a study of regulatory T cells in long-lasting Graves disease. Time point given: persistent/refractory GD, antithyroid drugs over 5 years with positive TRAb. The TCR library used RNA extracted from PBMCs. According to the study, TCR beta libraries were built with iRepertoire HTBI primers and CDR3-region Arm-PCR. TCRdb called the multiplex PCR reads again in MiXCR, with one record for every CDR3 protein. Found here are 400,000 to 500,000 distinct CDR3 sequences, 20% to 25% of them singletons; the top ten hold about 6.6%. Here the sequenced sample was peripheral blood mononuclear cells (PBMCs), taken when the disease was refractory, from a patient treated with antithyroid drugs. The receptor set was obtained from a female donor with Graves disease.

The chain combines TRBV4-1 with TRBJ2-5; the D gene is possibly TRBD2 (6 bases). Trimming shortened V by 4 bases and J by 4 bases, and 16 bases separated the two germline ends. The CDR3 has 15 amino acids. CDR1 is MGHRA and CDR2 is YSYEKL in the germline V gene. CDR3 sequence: CASSLIGGAGETQYF. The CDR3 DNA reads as TGCGCCAGCAGCCTCATAGGCGGGGCGGGAGAGACCCAGTACTTC.

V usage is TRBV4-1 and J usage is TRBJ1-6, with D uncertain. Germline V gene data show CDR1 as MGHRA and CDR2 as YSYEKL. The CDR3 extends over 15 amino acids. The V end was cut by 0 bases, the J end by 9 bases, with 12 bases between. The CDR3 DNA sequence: TGCGCCAGCAGCCAAGATCTTCAGGATGGTTCACCCCTCCACTTT. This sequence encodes CASSQDLQDGSPLHF.

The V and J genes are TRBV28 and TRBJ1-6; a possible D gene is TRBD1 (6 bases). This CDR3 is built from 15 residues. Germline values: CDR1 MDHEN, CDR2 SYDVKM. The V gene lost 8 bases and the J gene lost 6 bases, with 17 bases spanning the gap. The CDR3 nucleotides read TGTGCCAGCTCACTACAGGGCAGCGCTAATTCACCCCTCCACTTT. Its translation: CASSLQGSANSPLHF.

The CDR3 region has the DNA TGTGCCAGCAGCCAAGACGGGACTAGCGGGTCGTTGGGGGAGCTGTTTTTT. Its translation is CASSQDGTSGSLGELFF. The chain joins TRBV4-2 to TRBJ2-2; 12 nucleotides align to TRBD2. Germline V gives CDR1 LGHNA, CDR2 YNFKEQ. Losses at the gene ends were 0 bases for V and 8 bases for J; bases not matched to a gene: 7. CDR3 length: 17 amino acids.

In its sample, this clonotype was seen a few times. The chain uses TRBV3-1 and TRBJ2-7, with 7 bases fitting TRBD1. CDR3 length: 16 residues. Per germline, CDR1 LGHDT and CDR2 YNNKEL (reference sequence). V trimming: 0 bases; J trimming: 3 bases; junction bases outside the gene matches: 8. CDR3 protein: CASSQEWGQSYYEQYF. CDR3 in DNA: TGTGCCAGCAGCCAAGAGTGGGGACAGAGTTACTACGAGCAGTACTTC.

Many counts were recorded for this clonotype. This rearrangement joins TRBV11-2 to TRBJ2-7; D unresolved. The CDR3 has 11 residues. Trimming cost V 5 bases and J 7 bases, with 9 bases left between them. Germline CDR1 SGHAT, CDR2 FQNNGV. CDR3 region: CASSLWSEQYF. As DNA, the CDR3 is TGTGCCAGCAGCCTGTGGTCTGAGCAGTACTTC.

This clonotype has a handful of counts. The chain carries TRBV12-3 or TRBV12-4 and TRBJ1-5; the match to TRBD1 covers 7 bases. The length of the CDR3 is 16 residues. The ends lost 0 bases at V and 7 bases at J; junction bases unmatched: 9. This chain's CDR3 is CASSLAEGALPQPQHF. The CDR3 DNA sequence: TGTGCCAGCAGTTTAGCTGAGGGGGCACTACCACAGCCCCAGCATTTT.

CDR3 DNA sequence: TGTGCCAGCAGTTTGCCCGGACTAGGGGGAAACATTCAGTACTTC. It encodes CASSLPGLGGNIQYF. The chain uses TRBV12-3 or TRBV12-4 and TRBJ2-4, with D possibly being TRBD2 (7 bases). Trimming shortened V by 3 bases and J by 6 bases, and 15 bases separated the two germline ends. The CDR3 covers 15 residues.

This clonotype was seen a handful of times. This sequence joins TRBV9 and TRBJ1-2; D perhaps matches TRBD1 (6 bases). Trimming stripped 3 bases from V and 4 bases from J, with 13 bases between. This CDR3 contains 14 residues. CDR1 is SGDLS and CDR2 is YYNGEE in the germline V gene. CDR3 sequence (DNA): TGTGCCAGCAGCGCCGGACAGAGCGTCTATGGCTACACCTTC. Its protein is CASSAGQSVYGYTF.

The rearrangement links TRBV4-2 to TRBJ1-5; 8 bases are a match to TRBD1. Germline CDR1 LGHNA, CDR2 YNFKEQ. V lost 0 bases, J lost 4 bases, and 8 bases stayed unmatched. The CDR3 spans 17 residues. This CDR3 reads CASSQDAGQGFNQPQHF. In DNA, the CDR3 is TGTGCCAGCAGCCAAGACGCCGGACAGGGATTTAATCAGCCCCAGCATTTT.

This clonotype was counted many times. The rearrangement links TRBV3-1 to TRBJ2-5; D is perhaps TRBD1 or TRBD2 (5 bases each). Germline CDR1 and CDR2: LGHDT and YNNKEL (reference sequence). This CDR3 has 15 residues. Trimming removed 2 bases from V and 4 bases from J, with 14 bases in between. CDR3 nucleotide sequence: TGTGCCAGCAGCCAATTTGCCGGGACGGGAGAGACCCAGTACTTC. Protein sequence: CASSQFAGTGETQYF.

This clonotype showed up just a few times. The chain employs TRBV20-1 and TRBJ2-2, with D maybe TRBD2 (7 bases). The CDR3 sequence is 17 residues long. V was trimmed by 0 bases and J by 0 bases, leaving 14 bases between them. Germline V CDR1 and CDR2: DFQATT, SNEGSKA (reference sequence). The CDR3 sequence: CSARDWAGGPNTGELFF. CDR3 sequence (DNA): TGCAGTGCTAGAGATTGGGCCGGGGGGCCGAACACCGGGGAGCTGTTTTTT.

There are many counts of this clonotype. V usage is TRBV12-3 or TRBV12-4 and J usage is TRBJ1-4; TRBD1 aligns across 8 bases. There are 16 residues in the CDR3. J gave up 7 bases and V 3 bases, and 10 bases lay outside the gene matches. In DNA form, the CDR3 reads TGTGCCAGCAGTTTGAACAGGGGGATTGGAAGTGAAAAACTGTTTTTT. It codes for CASSLNRGIGSEKLFF.

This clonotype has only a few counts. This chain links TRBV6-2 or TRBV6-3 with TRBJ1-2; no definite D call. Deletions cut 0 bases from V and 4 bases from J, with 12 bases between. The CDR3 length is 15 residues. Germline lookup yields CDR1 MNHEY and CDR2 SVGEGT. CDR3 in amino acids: CASSYSASISYGYTF. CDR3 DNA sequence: TGTGCCAGCAGTTACTCGGCCTCGATAAGCTATGGCTACACCTTC.

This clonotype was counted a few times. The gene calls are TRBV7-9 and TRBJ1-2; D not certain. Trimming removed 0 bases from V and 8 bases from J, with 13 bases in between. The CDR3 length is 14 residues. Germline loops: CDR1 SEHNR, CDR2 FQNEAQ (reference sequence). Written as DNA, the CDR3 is TGTGCCAGCAGCTTAGCAGCCGGGAATAGGGGCTACACCTTC. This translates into CASSLAAGNRGYTF. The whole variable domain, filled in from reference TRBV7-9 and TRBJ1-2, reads DTGVSQNPRHKITKRGQNVTFRCDPISEHNRLYWYRQTLGQGPEFLTYFQNEAQLEKSRLLSDRFSAERPKGSFSTLEIQRTEQGDSAMYLCASSLAAGNRGYTFGSGTRLTVV.

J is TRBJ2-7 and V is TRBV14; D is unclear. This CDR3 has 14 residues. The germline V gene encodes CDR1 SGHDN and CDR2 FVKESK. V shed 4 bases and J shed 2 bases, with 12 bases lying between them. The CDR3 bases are TGTGCCAGCAGCCGAGACTTAGGACCCTACGAGCAGTACTTC. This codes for CASSRDLGPYEQYF.

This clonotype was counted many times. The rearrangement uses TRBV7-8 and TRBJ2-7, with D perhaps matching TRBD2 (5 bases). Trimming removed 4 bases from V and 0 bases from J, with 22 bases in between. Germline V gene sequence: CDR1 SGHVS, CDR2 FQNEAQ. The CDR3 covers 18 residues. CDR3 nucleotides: TGTGCCAGCAGCTCCTACTCAGCGGCGGGCCCGCTCTCCTACGAGCAGTACTTC. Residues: CASSSYSAAGPLSYEQYF.

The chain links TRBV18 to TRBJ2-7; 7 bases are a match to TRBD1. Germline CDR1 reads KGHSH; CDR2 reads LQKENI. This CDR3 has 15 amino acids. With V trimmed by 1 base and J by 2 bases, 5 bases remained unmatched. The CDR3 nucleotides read TGTGCCAGCTCACCACGGCAGGGGGATCCCTACGAGCAGTACTTC. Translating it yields CASSPRQGDPYEQYF.

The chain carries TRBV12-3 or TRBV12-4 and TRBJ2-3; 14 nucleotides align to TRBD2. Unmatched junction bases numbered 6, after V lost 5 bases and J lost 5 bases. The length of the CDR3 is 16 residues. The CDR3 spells CASSPRLAGGLDTQYF. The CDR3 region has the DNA TGTGCCAGCAGTCCCAGACTAGCGGGGGGGTTAGATACGCAGTATTTT.

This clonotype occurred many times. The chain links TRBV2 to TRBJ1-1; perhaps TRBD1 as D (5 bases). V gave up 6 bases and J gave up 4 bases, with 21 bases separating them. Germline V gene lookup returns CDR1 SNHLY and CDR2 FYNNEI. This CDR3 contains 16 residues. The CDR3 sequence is CASRWDPTFISTEAFF. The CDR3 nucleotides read TGTGCCAGCAGATGGGACCCGACATTTATTAGCACTGAAGCTTTCTTT.

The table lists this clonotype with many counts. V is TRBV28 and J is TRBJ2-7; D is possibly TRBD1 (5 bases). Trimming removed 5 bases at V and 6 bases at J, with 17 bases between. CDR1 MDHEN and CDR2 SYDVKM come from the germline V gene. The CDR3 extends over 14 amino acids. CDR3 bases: TGTGCCAGCAGTCTTCGTGGGGCGCATTTCGAGCAGTACTTC. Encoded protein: CASSLRGAHFEQYF.

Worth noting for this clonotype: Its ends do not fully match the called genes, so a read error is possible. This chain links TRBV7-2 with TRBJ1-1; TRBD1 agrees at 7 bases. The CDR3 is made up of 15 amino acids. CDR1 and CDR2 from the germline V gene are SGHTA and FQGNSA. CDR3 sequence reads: CASSLFAGGSTKAFF. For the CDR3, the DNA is TGTGCCAGCAGCTTATTTGCAGGGGGAAGCACTAAAGCTTTCTTT.

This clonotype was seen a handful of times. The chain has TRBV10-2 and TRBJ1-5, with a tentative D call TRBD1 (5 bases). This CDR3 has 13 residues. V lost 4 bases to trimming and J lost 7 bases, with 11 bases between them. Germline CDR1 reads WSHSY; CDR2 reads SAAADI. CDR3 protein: CASSGGVGQPQHF. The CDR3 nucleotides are TGCGCCAGCAGTGGGGGCGTCGGCCAGCCCCAGCATTTT.

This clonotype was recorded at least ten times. CDR3 sequence: CASSLGRATNEKLFF. The CDR3 DNA sequence: TGTGCCAGCAGTTTGGGACGCGCAACTAATGAAAAACTGTTTTTT. This chain uses TRBV27 with TRBJ1-4; the D gene is possibly TRBD1 (5 bases). This CDR3 is 15 amino acids long. Trimming took off 3 bases at V and 0 bases at J, with 8 bases between the two ends. Germline V gene sequence: CDR1 MNHEY, CDR2 SMNVEV (reference sequence).

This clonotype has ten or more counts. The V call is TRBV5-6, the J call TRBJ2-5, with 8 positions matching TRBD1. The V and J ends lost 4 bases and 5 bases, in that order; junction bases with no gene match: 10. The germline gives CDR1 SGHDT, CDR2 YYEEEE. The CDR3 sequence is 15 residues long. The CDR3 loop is CASSGMGQVAETQYF. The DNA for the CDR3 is TGTGCCAGCAGCGGAATGGGACAGGTTGCGGAGACCCAGTACTTC.

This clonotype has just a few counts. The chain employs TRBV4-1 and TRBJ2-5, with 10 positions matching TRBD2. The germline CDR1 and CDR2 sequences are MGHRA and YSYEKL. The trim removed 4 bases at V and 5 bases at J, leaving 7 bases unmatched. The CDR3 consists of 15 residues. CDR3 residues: CASSPGVSGGETQYF. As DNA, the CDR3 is TGCGCCAGCAGCCCGGGCGTTAGCGGGGGGGAGACCCAGTACTTC.